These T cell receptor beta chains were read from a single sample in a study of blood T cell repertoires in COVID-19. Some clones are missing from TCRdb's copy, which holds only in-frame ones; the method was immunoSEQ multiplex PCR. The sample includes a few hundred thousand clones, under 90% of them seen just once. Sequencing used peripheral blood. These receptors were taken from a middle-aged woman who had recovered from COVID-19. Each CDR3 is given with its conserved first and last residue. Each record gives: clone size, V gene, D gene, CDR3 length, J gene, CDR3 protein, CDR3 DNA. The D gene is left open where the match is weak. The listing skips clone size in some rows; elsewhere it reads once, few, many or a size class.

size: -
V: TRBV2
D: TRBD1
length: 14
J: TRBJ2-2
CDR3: CASSFQGADGELFF
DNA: TGTGCCAGCAGTTTTCAGGGGGCTGACGGGGAGCTGTTTTTT

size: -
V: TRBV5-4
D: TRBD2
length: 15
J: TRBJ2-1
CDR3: CASSVLGSGRLEQFF
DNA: TGTGCCAGCAGCGTCCTCGGGAGCGGGAGACTTGAGCAGTTCTTC

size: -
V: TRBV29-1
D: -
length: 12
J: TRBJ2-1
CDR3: CSVPGLIHEQFF
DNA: TGCAGCGTTCCCGGACTGATCCATGAGCAGTTCTTC

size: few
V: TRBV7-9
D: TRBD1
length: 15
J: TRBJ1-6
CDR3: CASSLGTGRNSPLHF
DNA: TGTGCCAGCAGCCTAGGGACAGGCAGGAATTCACCCCTCCACTTT

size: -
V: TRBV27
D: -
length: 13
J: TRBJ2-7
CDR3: CASSLTTRGVQYF
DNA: TGTGCCAGCAGTTTGACTACTCGAGGCGTGCAGTACTTC

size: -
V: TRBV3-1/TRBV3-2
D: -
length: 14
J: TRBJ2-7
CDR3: CASSQGLTPYEQYF
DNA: TGTGCCAGCAGCCAGGGACTCACGCCCTACGAGCAGTACTTC

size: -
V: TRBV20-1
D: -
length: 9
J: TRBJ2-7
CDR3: CSVSDEQYF
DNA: TGCAGTGTTAGCGACGAGCAGTACTTC

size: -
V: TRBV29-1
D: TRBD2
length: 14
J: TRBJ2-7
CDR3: CSVVPSGSSYEQYF
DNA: TGCAGCGTTGTGCCCAGCGGGAGCTCCTACGAGCAGTACTTC

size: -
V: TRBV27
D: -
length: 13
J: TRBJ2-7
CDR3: CASRDTGTHEQYF
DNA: TGTGCCAGCCGTGATACCGGGACTCACGAGCAGTACTTC

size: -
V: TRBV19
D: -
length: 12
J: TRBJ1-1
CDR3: CASTYRNTEAFF
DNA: TGTGCCAGCACCTACAGGAACACTGAAGCTTTCTTT

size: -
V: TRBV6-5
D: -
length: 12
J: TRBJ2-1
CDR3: CASSQTPSHPFF
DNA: TGTGCCAGCAGCCAAACCCCAAGCCATCCGTTCTTC

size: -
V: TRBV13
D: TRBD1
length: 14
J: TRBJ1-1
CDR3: CASSSGQGTTEAFF
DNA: TGTGCCAGCAGCTCAGGACAGGGGACCACTGAAGCTTTCTTT

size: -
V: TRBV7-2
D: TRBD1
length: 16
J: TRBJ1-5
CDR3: CASSSLSRGLFQPQHF
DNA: TGTGCCAGCAGCTCACTATCCAGGGGGCTATTTCAGCCCCAGCATTTT

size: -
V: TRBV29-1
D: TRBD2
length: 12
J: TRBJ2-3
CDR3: CSVDGSGTSKYF
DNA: TGCAGCGTTGATGGTAGCGGGACTTCAAAGTATTTT

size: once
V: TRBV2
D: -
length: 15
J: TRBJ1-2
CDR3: CASSQKETGLSGYTF
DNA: TGTGCCAGCAGTCAAAAGGAGACCGGATTGAGTGGCTACACCTTC

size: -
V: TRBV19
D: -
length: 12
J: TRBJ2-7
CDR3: CASSPTGDEQYF
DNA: TGTGCCAGTAGTCCCACGGGGGACGAGCAGTACTTC

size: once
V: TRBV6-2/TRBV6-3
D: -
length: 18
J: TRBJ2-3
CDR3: CASSYTSTSRTSTDTQYF
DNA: TGTGCCAGCAGTTACACCTCCACTAGCAGAACTAGCACAGATACGCAGTATTTT

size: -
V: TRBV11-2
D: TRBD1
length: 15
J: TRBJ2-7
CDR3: CASSSEGTGMDEQYF
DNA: TGTGCCAGCAGCTCCGAGGGGACAGGGATGGACGAGCAGTACTTC

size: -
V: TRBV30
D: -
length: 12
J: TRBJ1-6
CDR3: CAWGPGISPLHF
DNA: TGTGCCTGGGGACCCGGGATTTCACCCCTCCACTTT

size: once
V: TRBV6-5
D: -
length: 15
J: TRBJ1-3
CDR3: CASIIRGSRGNTIYF
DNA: TGTGCCAGCATTATAAGGGGGAGTAGAGGAAACACCATATATTTT

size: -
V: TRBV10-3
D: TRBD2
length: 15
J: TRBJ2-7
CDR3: CAIGRAGVASYEQYF
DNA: TGTGCCATCGGTCGGGCGGGAGTCGCCTCCTACGAGCAGTACTTC

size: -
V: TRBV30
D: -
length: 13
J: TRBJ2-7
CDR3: CAWTKGGPGEQYF
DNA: TGTGCCTGGACCAAAGGTGGGCCCGGCGAGCAGTACTTC

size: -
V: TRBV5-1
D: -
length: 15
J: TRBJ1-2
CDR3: CASSADGGLGYGYTF
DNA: TGCGCCAGCAGCGCGGACGGGGGGTTGGGCTATGGCTACACCTTC

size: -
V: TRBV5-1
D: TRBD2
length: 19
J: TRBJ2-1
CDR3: CASSPGLAGGIGAYNEQFF
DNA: TGCGCCAGCAGCCCGGGACTAGCGGGAGGTATTGGGGCCTACAATGAGCAGTTCTTC

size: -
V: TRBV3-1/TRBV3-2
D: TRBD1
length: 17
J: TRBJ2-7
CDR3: CASSQPFRGTGFFEQYF
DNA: TGTGCCAGCAGCCAGCCCTTTCGCGGGACAGGGTTTTTCGAGCAGTACTTC

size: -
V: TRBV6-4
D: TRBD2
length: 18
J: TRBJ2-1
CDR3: CASSALPRGAGNYNEQFF
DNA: TGTGCCAGCAGTGCCCTCCCCCGGGGAGCGGGGAATTACAATGAGCAGTTCTTC

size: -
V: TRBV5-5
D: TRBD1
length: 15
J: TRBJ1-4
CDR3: CASSSRTGANEKLFF
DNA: TGTGCCAGCAGCTCGCGGACAGGGGCTAATGAAAAACTGTTTTTT